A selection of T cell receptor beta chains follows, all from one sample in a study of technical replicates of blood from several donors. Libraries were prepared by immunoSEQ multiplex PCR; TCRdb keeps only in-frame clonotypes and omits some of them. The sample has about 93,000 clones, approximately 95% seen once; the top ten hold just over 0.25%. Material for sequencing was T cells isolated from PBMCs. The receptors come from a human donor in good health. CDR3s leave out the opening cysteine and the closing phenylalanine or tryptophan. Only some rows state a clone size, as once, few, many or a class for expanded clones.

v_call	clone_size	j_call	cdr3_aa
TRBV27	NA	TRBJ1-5	ASSHDRGHQPQH
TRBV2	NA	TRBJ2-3	ASNMFRDTQY
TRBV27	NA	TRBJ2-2	ASSPIAGALVAGELF
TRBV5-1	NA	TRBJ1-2	ASSETTGRNYGYI
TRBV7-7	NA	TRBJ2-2	ASSLIGGTGELF
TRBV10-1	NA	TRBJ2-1	ASSESIRGRTGDEQF
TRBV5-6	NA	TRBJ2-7	ASSLDQARVYEQY
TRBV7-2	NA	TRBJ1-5	ASNRQGSNQPQH
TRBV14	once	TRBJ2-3	ASSHKRGNTDTQY
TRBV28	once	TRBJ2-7	ASIKTGVYEQY
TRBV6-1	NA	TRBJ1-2	ASSINRGDGYT
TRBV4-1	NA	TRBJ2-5	ASSQGPGTQETQY
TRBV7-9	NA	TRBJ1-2	ASSSFQEDYGYT
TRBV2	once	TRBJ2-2	ASSDRTGGPGELF
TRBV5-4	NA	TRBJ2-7	ASSLAGTGTYEQY
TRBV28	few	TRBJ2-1	ASNTYNEQF